These 22 T cell receptor beta chains were all obtained from the same sample, sequenced in a study of blood T cell repertoires in COVID-19. Sequencing used immunoSEQ multiplex PCR; TCRdb keeps in-frame clones, though not all of them. The table records about 220,000 clones, less than 90% of them present only once. Sequencing was done on a sample of PBMCs or T cells enriched from blood (not recorded which). Receptors were obtained from a woman in her 40s who had recovered from COVID-19.

The chain combines TRBV4-1 with TRBJ1-1; D may be TRBD1 (5 bases). The CDR3 covers 14 residues. V lost 0 bases, J lost 9 bases, and 14 bases lay in between. Germline CDR1 reads MGHRA; CDR2 reads YSYEKL. The CDR3, as DNA: TGCGCCAGCAGCCAAGAGGGGCCCTGGCGGAAAGCTTTCTTT. This encodes CASSQEGPWRKAFF.

This clone was found once. This chain's CDR3 is CASIGNSYNEQFF. CDR3 DNA sequence: TGTGCCAGCATCGGAAACAGCTACAATGAGCAGTTCTTC. The chain uses TRBV11-3 and TRBJ2-1; D is ambiguous. The CDR3 loop spans 13 amino acids. V lost 7 bases to trimming and J lost 3 bases, with 10 bases between them. Germline CDR1 and CDR2: SGHNT and YENEEA. The whole variable domain, filled in from reference TRBV11-3 and TRBJ2-1, reads EAGVVQSPRYKIIEKKQPVAFWCNPISGHNTLYWYLQNLGQGPELLIRYENEEAVDDSQLPKDRFSAERLKGVDSTLKIQPAELGDSAVYLCASIGNSYNEQFFGPGTRLTVL.

The gene calls are TRBV2 and TRBJ2-3; no reliable D call. The V gene lost 7 bases and the J gene lost 2 bases, with 10 bases spanning the gap. The germline V gene has CDR1 SNHLY and CDR2 FYNNEI. The CDR3 runs 13 residues. CDR3 in amino acids: CASNIEITDTQYF. The CDR3 DNA reads TGTGCCAGCAATATCGAGATCACAGATACGCAGTATTTT.

This chain connects TRBV10-3 to TRBJ1-6; D is possibly TRBD1 (5 bases). This CDR3 spans 13 amino acids. From germline, CDR1 is ENHRY and CDR2 SYGVKD. V lost 9 bases, J lost 8 bases, and 14 bases lay in between. The CDR3 loop is CAISTGGDSPLHF. The CDR3 region has the DNA TGTGCCATTTCGACGGGGGGGGATTCACCCCTCCACTTT.

This rearrangement joins TRBV27 to TRBJ2-1; the match to TRBD1 covers 8 bases. CDR3 size: 15 residues. Germline V gene sequence: CDR1 MNHEY, CDR2 SMNVEV (reference sequence). The V gene end was trimmed by 5 bases and the J gene end by 4 bases; junction bases not matched to a gene: 7. As DNA, the CDR3 is TGTGCCAGCAGTCGGAGGACAGGGTCTTACAATGAGCAGTTCTTC. This codes for CASSRRTGSYNEQFF.

The gene calls are TRBV18 and TRBJ2-3; a weak D match, TRBD1 (6 bases). Germline CDR1 reads KGHSH; CDR2 reads LQKENI. V was cut by 2 bases and J by 7 bases, with 25 bases left in between. CDR3 size: 18 residues. CDR3 DNA: TGTGCCAGCTCACCATCCCTGACTAAGGGCAGGGGATTCTATACGCAGTATTTT. This encodes CASSPSLTKGRGFYTQYF.

J is TRBJ2-2 and V is TRBV7-7; TRBD1 agrees at 11 bases. The V and J ends lost 5 bases and 7 bases, in that order; junction bases with no gene match: 6. The CDR3 contains 15 residues. The germline CDR1 and CDR2 sequences are SSHAT and FNYEAQ (reference sequence). CDR3 region: CASSPRTGGGGELFF. The CDR3 DNA reads as TGTGCCAGCAGCCCCCGGACAGGGGGCGGCGGGGAGCTGTTTTTT.

As to this clone: Other DNA sequences in this specimen translate into the identical CDR3. The V and J genes are TRBV29-1 and TRBJ2-5; unclear D gene. Trimming pared 3 bases from V and 2 bases from J, leaving 7 bases between. Germline assignment: CDR1 SQVTM and CDR2 ANQGSEA. The CDR3 runs to 12 residues. The CDR3 DNA sequence: TGCAGCGTTGAGCACGGTCAAGAGACCCAGTACTTC. Protein: CSVEHGQETQYF. Together with reference TRBV29-1 and TRBJ2-5, the CDR3 gives the full variable domain: SAVISQKPSRDICQRGTSLTIQCQVDSQVTMMFWYRQQPGQSLTLIATANQGSEATYESGFVIDKFPISRPNLTFSTLTVSNMSPEDSSIYLCSVEHGQETQYFGPGTRLLVL.

The V call is TRBV7-9, the J call TRBJ1-1, with D perhaps TRBD1 (6 bases). V dropped 2 bases and J dropped 5 bases, with 9 bases sitting between them. CDR1 and CDR2 from the germline V gene are SEHNR and FQNEAQ (reference sequence). The CDR3 has 13 residues. The DNA for the CDR3 is TGTGCCAGCAGCTTATCAGGGGCGACTGAAGCTTTCTTT. It specifies CASSLSGATEAFF.

This clone appeared a few times. V gene TRBV30 combines with J gene TRBJ1-3, with 7 bases matching TRBD1. V gave up 5 bases and J gave up 2 bases; unmatched junction bases: 9. Germline V lookup: CDR1 GTSNPN, CDR2 SVGIG (reference sequence). CDR3 length equals 15 residues. CDR3 sequence: CAWGGDRAAGNTIYF. The CDR3 DNA follows: TGTGCCTGGGGCGGCGACAGGGCAGCTGGAAACACCATATATTTT.

V is TRBV5-1 and J is TRBJ2-2; 8 bases match TRBD2. CDR3 length: 17 amino acids. J was trimmed by 5 bases and V by 4 bases; bases with no gene match: 13. Germline V gene lookup returns CDR1 SGHRS and CDR2 YFSETQ. CDR3: CASSVQSGLAETGELFF. The CDR3 coding sequence is TGCGCCAGCAGCGTACAAAGTGGACTAGCAGAAACCGGGGAGCTGTTTTTT.

The chain combines TRBV3-1 (or the pseudogene TRBV3-2) with TRBJ2-7, with a weak D call TRBD1 (6 bases). Germline values: CDR1 LGHDT, CDR2 YNNKEL (reference sequence). V was cut by 4 bases and J by 0 bases, with 10 bases left in between. This CDR3 is built from 14 residues. The DNA of the CDR3 is TGTGCCAGCAGCCCTCGGGACAACTCCTACGAGCAGTACTTC. Translated, it gives CASSPRDNSYEQYF.

The V call is TRBV11-3, the J call TRBJ2-1, with 10 bases aligning to TRBD2. Germline assignment: CDR1 SGHNT and CDR2 YENEEA. V lost 5 bases and J lost 3; bases outside the gene matches: 7. The CDR3 is 16 amino acids. This CDR3 is CASSRYGLAVYNEQFF. The DNA of the CDR3 is TGTGCCAGCAGCCGTTATGGACTAGCGGTCTACAATGAGCAGTTCTTC.

In DNA form, the CDR3 reads TGTGCCAGCAGTGAATGGGGCAGGGCCGGGGAGCTGTTTTTT. Translated, it gives CASSEWGRAGELFF. The genes are TRBV25-1 and TRBJ2-2; tentative D call: TRBD1 (5 bases). V was shortened by 1 base and J by 6 bases, with 9 bases between the two germline ends. Germline CDR1 and CDR2: MGHDK and SYGVNS. CDR3 length equals 14 residues.

This rearrangement joins TRBV2 to TRBJ2-2, with 10 nucleotides matching TRBD2. Unmatched junction bases numbered 3, after V lost 4 bases and J lost 1 base. CDR1 and CDR2 from the germline V gene are SNHLY and FYNNEI. This CDR3 comprises 16 residues. The CDR3 nucleotides read TGTGCCAGCAGTGGAGGACTAGCGGTGAACACCGGGGAGCTGTTTTTT. Amino acid sequence: CASSGGLAVNTGELFF.

The rearrangement joins TRBV6-6 to TRBJ2-7, with D hard to call. The germline V and J ends were trimmed by 6 bases and 5 bases, with 14 bases remaining between them. CDR1 is MNHNY and CDR2 is SVGAGI in the germline V gene (reference sequence). The CDR3 runs to 13 residues. CDR3 nucleotide sequence: TGTGCCAGCAGCTCATCCGACAATCACGAGCAGTACTTC. This translates into CASSSSDNHEQYF.

The chain has TRBV9 and TRBJ1-4; 8 bases agree with TRBD1. Germline V gene sequence: CDR1 SGDLS, CDR2 YYNGEE. This CDR3 spans 15 amino acids. V shed 4 bases and J 3 bases; nucleotides not matched to a gene: 5. The CDR3 region is CASSLGQGSNEKLFF. As DNA, the CDR3 is TGTGCCAGCAGCCTAGGACAGGGATCTAATGAAAAACTGTTTTTT.

The rearrangement links TRBV7-2 to TRBJ2-3, with D possibly matching TRBD1 (5 bases). The CDR3 loop spans 14 amino acids. Germline V lookup: CDR1 SGHTA, CDR2 FQGNSA. Trimming removed 0 bases from V and 5 bases from J, with 9 bases in between. The CDR3 here is CASSLAGRKDTQYF. In DNA form, the CDR3 reads TGTGCCAGCAGCTTAGCGGGGCGGAAAGATACGCAGTATTTT.

The rearrangement links TRBV6-1 to TRBJ1-5; 9 bases are a match to TRBD1. Unmatched junction bases numbered 5, after V lost 1 base and J lost 1 base. CDR1 MNHNS and CDR2 SASEGT come from the germline V gene. The CDR3 length is 17 residues. CDR3 in DNA: TGTGCCAGCAGTGAAGGTAGGACAGGGGCAAGCAATCAGCCCCAGCATTTT. Encoded protein: CASSEGRTGASNQPQHF.

This clone was seen just once. This chain joins TRBV27 and TRBJ1-6; TRBD1 aligns across 8 bases. The CDR3 is 19 residues long. Germline CDR1 MNHEY, CDR2 SMNVEV (reference sequence). V lost 4 bases to trimming and J lost 4 bases; unmatched junction nucleotides: 15. The CDR3, as DNA: TGTGCCAGCAGTTCGTCTCCTGCCACAGGGGGGGGATATAATTCACCCCTCCACTTT. Translating it yields CASSSSPATGGGYNSPLHF.

This clone was counted only a few times. The chain is built from TRBV18 and TRBJ2-7; possible D gene TRBD1, 6 bases. V was clipped by 2 bases and J by 4 bases, with 9 bases between them. CDR3 length equals 13 residues. Germline CDR1 and CDR2: KGHSH and LQKENI. As DNA, the CDR3 is TGTGCCAGCTCACCAGACAGGATTTACGAGCAGTACTTC. Translated, it gives CASSPDRIYEQYF.

The chain recombines TRBV3-1 (or the pseudogene TRBV3-2) with TRBJ2-2; TRBD2 agrees at 11 bases. The CDR3 contains 18 residues. The germline V gene has CDR1 LGHDT and CDR2 YNNKEL (reference sequence). Trimming removed 4 bases from V and 4 bases from J; junction bases left unmatched: 11. The CDR3 DNA reads TGTGCCAGCAGCCCCCTAGCGGGAGGCGGGTTGGCCACCGGGGAGCTGTTTTTT. Its protein product is CASSPLAGGGLATGELFF.